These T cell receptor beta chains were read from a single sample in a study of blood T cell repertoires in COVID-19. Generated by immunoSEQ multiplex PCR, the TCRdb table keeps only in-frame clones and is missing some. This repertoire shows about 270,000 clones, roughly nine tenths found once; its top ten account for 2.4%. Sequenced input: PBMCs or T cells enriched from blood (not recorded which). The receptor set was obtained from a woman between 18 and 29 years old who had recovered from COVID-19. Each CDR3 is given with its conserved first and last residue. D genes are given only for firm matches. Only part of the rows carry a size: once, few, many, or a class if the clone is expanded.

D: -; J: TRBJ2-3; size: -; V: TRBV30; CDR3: CAWSVLRGDTQYF; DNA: TGTGCCTGGAGTGTATTAAGGGGGGATACGCAGTATTTT
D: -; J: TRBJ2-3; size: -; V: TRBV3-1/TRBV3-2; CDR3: CASSLFDGGRTQYF; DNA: TGTGCCAGCAGCCTTTTTGACGGCGGCCGTACGCAGTATTTT
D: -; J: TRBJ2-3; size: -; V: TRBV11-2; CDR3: CASSLGGRGTDTQYF; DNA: TGTGCCAGCAGCTTAGGGGGGCGGGGCACAGATACGCAGTATTTT
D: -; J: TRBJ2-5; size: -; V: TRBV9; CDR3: CASSRQTGETQYF; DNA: TGTGCCAGCAGCCGCCAGACGGGGGAGACCCAGTACTTC
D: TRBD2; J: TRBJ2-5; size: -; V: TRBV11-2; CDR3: CASSYRTSAKVQYF; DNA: TGTGCCAGCAGCTACCGGACTAGCGCAAAAGTCCAGTACTTC
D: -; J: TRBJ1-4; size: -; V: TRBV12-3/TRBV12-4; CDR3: CASKRDSEKLFF; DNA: TGTGCCAGCAAGAGAGATTCTGAAAAACTGTTTTTT
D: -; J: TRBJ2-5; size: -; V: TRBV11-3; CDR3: CASSLEGHLFCETQYF; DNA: TGTGCCAGCAGCTTAGAGGGACACCTATTTTGTGAGACCCAGTACTTC
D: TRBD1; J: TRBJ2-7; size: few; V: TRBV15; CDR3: CATSRDGILRGLSYEQYF; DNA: TGTGCCACCAGCAGAGATGGAATATTAAGGGGGCTCTCCTACGAGCAGTACTTC
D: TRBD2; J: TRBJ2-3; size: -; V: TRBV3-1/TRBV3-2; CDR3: CASSPGLAGGGDTQYF; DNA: TGTGCCAGCAGTCCCGGGCTAGCGGGGGGGGGAGATACGCAGTATTTT
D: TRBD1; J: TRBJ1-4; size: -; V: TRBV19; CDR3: CASSENRGRGEKLFF; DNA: TGTGCCAGTAGCGAAAACAGGGGGCGAGGTGAAAAACTGTTTTTT
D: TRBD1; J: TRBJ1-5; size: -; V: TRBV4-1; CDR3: CASSSGQGGDQPQHF; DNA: TGCGCCAGCAGCTCAGGACAGGGCGGGGATCAGCCCCAGCATTTT
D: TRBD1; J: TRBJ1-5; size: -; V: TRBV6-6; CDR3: CASSYSGTGGNQPQHF; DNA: TGTGCCAGCAGTTATTCCGGGACAGGGGGCAATCAGCCCCAGCATTTT
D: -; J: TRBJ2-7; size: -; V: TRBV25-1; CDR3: CASSESGGGLQKYF; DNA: TGTGCCAGCAGTGAATCGGGAGGGGGCCTTCAGAAGTACTTC
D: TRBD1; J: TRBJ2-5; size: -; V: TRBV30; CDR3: CAYDRGLGETQYF; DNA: TGTGCCTACGACAGGGGGCTGGGAGAGACCCAGTACTTC
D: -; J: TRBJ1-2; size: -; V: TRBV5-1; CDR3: CASRISGDYGYTF; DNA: TGCGCCAGCAGGATTTCAGGCGATTATGGCTACACCTTC
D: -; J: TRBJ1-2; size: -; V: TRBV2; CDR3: CASRLGGDYGYTF; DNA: TGTGCCAGCAGACTGGGAGGGGACTATGGCTACACCTTC
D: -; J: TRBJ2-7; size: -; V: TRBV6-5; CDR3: CASIGGSYEQYF; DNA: TGTGCCAGCATCGGCGGGTCCTACGAGCAGTACTTC
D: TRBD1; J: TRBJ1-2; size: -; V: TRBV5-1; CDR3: CASSFSGQGKDGYTF; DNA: TGCGCCAGCAGCTTTTCGGGACAGGGGAAAGATGGCTACACCTTC
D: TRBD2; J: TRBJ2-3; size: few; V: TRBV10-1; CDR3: CASRPGLAGTDTQYF; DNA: TGCGCCAGCAGGCCCGGACTAGCGGGGACAGATACGCAGTATTTT
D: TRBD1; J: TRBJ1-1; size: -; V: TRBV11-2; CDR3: CASSLVWGRQGAGEAFF; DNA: TGTGCCAGCAGCTTAGTTTGGGGGAGACAGGGGGCTGGGGAAGCTTTCTTT
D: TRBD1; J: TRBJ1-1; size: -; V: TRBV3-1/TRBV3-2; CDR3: CASSQEGWTGMNTEAFF; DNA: TGTGCCAGCAGCCAAGAGGGTTGGACAGGTATGAACACTGAAGCTTTCTTT
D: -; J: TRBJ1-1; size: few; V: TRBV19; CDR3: CASSMGRVGNTEAFF; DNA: TGTGCCAGTAGTATGGGGAGGGTTGGGAACACTGAAGCTTTCTTT
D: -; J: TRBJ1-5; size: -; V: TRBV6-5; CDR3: CASSYSRGKNQPQHF; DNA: TGTGCCAGCAGTTACTCGAGGGGGAAGAATCAGCCCCAGCATTTT
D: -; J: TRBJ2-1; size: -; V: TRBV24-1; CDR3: CATSPAYNEQFF; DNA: TGTGCCACCAGCCCGGCCTACAATGAGCAGTTCTTC
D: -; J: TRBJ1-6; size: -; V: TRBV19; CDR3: CASSMGGGSPLHF; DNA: TGTGCCAGTAGTATGGGAGGTGGGTCACCCCTCCACTTT
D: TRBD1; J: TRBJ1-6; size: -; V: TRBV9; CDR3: CASSGGTGWSDSPLHF; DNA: TGTGCCAGCAGCGGTGGGACAGGGTGGAGTGATTCACCCCTCCACTTT
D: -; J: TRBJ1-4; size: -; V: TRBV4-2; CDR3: CASSQVFSGVDEKLFF; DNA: TGTGCCAGCAGCCAAGTTTTTTCAGGGGTGGATGAAAAACTGTTTTTT
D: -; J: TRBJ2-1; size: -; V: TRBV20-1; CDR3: CSALAHEQFF; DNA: TGCAGTGCTTTAGCCCATGAGCAGTTCTTC
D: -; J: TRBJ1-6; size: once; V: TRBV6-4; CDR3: CASKGEANNSPLHF; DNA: TGTGCCAGCAAAGGAGAAGCGAATAATTCACCCCTCCACTTT
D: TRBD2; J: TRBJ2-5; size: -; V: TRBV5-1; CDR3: CASSGLAGGLKVETQYF; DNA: TGCGCCAGCAGCGGTCTAGCGGGGGGGTTGAAGGTGGAGACCCAGTACTTC
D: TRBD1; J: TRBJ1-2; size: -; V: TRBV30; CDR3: CAYDRGAGGYTF; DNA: TGTGCCTATGACAGGGGCGCTGGTGGCTACACCTTC
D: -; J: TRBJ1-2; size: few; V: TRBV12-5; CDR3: CASGLAEAGGYTF; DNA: TGTGCTAGTGGTTTGGCCGAGGCGGGTGGCTACACCTTC
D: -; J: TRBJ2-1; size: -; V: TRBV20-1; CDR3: CSASQAASNNEQFF; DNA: TGCAGTGCTAGTCAGGCAGCCTCGAACAATGAGCAGTTCTTC
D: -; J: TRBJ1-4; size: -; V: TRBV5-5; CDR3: CASGGDDNEKLFF; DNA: TGTGCCAGCGGGGGGGATGATAATGAAAAACTGTTTTTT
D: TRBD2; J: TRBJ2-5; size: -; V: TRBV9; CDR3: CASSPSGGGQETQYF; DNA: TGTGCCAGCAGCCCGAGCGGGGGGGGGCAAGAGACCCAGTACTTC
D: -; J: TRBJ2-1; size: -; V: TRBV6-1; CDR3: CASSEVGAYNEQFF; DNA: TGTGCCAGCAGTGAAGTTGGGGCGTACAATGAGCAGTTCTTC
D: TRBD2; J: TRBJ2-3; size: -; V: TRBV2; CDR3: CASTESGGAADTQYF; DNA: TGTGCCAGCACTGAATCGGGGGGGGCCGCAGATACGCAGTATTTT
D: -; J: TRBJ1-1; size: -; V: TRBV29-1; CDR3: CSVEAAGMNTEAFF; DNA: TGCAGCGTTGAAGCCGCGGGCATGAACACTGAAGCTTTCTTT
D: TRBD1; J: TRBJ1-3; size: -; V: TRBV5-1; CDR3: CASSSQGAGDTIYF; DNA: TGCGCCAGCAGCTCTCAGGGGGCTGGGGACACCATATATTTT
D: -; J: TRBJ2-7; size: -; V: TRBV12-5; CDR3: CASGLVTGSSYEQYF; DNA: TGTGCTAGTGGTTTGGTAACGGGGAGCTCCTACGAGCAGTACTTC
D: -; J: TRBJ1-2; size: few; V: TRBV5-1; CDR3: CASSLDSYYGYTF; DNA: TGCGCCAGCAGCTTGGACAGTTACTATGGCTACACCTTC
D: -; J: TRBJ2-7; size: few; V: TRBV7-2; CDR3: CASSYQGFSYEQYF; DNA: TGTGCCAGCAGCTATCAGGGGTTCTCCTACGAGCAGTACTTC
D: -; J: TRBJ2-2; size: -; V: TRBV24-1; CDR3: CATSDLVKGGKGIGPTNTGELFF; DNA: TGTGCCACCAGTGACTTGGTAAAGGGTGGAAAGGGGATCGGGCCGACGAACACCGGGGAGCTGTTTTTT
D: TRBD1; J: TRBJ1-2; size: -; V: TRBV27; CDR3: CASSFLEQGAHHGYTF; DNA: TGTGCCAGCAGTTTTCTCGAGCAGGGGGCGCATCATGGCTACACCTTC
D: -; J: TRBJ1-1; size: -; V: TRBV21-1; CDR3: CASSKGERVNTEAFF; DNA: TGTGCCAGCAGTAAGGGAGAGAGGGTGAACACTGAAGCTTTCTTT